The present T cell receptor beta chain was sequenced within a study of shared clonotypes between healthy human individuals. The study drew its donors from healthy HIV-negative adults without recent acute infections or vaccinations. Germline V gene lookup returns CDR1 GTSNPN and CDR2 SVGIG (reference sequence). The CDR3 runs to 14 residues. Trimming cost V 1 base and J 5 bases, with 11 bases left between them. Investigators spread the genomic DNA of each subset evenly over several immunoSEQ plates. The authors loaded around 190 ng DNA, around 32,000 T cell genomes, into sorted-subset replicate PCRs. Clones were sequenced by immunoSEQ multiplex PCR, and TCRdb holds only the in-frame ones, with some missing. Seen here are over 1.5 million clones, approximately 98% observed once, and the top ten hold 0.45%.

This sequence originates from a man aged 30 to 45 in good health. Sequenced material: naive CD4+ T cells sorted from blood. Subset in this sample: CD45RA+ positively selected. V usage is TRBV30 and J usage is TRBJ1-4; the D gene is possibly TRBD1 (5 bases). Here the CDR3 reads CAWSARAPNEKLFF. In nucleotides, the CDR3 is TGTGCCTGGAGTGCCAGGGCCCCGAATGAAAAACTGTTTTTT. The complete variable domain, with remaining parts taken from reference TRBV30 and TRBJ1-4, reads SQTIHQWPATLVQPVGSPLSLECTVEGTSNPNLYWYRQAAGRGLQLLFYSVGIGQISSEVPQNLSASRPQDRQFILSSKKLLLSDSGFYLCAWSARAPNEKLFFGSGTQLSVL.